The 17 T cell receptor beta chains below were found in one sample sequenced in a study of CD8+CD57+ T cells in acquired aplastic anemia. Genomic DNA provided the template from which TCR beta VDJ and CDR3 profiles were obtained. TCRdb re-called the reads through MiXCR, storing one row per CDR3 protein. There are about 400,000 distinct CDR3 sequences in the sample; 60% to 80% occur only once, and approximately 4% lies in the top ten. The sample was sorted CD4+, CD8+, or CD8+CD57+ T cells (not recorded which) from PBMCs. The receptors here all came from a human donor in good health, serving as a control.

The chain links TRBV20-1 to TRBJ2-5; a weak D match, TRBD1 (6 bases). Trimming removed 5 bases at V and 5 bases at J, with 15 bases between. This CDR3 region has 13 residues. CDR1 and CDR2 (germline): DFQATT, SNEGSKA (reference sequence). CDR3 nucleotides: TGCAGTGCTCGGGGACATGGGCAGGAGACCCAGTACTTC. Translating gives CSARGHGQETQYF.

This sequence joins TRBV7-2 and TRBJ1-6; 11 bases are shared with TRBD1. This CDR3 comprises 15 residues. Germline lookup yields CDR1 SGHTA and CDR2 FQGNSA. V trimming: 3 bases; J trimming: 17 bases; junction bases outside the gene matches: 12. The CDR3 DNA is TGTGCCAGCAGCTTCGGGACAGGGGGAACCCAGTACTTCCACTTT. As protein: CASSFGTGGTQYFHF.

This rearrangement joins TRBV7-9 to TRBJ2-3; 8 bases are a match to TRBD2. CDR3 length: 15 amino acids. CDR1 is SEHNR, CDR2 FQNEAQ, per germline (reference sequence). V gave up 6 bases and J gave up 15 bases; unmatched junction bases: 20. Here the CDR3 DNA reads TGTGCCAGCAGTCCTTACAGCGGGAGCACCTATAATTCATATTTT. Translation gives CASSPYSGSTYNSYF. Variable domain in full (rest from reference TRBV7-9 and TRBJ2-3): DTGVSQNPRHKITKRGQNVTFRCDPISEHNRLYWYRQTLGQGPEFLTYFQNEAQLEKSRLLSDRFSAERPKGSFSTLEIQRTEQGDSAMYLCASSPYSGSTYNSYFGPGTRLTVL.

The chain uses TRBV6-1 and TRBJ1-3, with unresolved D. Germline CDR1 and CDR2: MNHNS and SASEGT. Trimming took off 8 bases at V and 0 bases at J, with 11 bases between the two ends. The CDR3 loop spans 14 amino acids. CDR3 protein: CASALGISGNTIYF. Here the CDR3 DNA reads TGTGCCAGCGCTCTGGGCATCTCTGGAAACACCATATATTTT.

This clonotype was counted at least ten times. The J gene is TRBJ1-4, the V gene TRBV12-3 or TRBV12-4; 10 bases line up with TRBD1. V shed 6 bases, J shed 7 bases, and the junction held 8 bases outside the gene matches. The CDR3 totals 15 residues. The DNA of the CDR3 is TGTGCCAGCAGCCCTGGACAGGGGGTAGGTGAAAAACTGTTTTTT. Translated, it gives CASSPGQGVGEKLFF.

The genes are TRBV5-5 and TRBJ1-1; a possible D gene is TRBD1 (5 bases). The germline V gene encodes CDR1 SGHKS and CDR2 YYEKEE (reference sequence). CDR3 length: 17 amino acids. The germline V and J ends were trimmed by 7 bases and 0 bases, with 22 bases remaining between them. For the CDR3, the DNA is TGTGCCAGCTGCTGGCTGCCGGCGGGGCCCTTGAACACTGAAGCTTTCTTT. This codes for CASCWLPAGPLNTEAFF.

The chain combines TRBV20-1 with TRBJ2-5, with D unclear. Per germline, CDR1 DFQATT and CDR2 SNEGSKA (reference sequence). The ends were cut back, 3 bases at V and 5 bases at J, with 16 bases in the middle. The CDR3 has 14 residues. CDR3 region: CSARLQLVTETQYF. CDR3 bases: TGCAGTGCTAGGCTTCAGCTGGTCACCGAGACCCAGTACTTC.

The chain uses TRBV20-1 and TRBJ2-7, with 8 positions matching TRBD2. Germline lookup yields CDR1 DFQATT and CDR2 SNEGSKA (reference sequence). V gave up 6 bases and J gave up 4 bases; unmatched junction bases: 14. This CDR3 is 15 amino acids long. The CDR3 DNA sequence: TGCAGTGCCATGGGAGTCGCGGGGGGTAGTTACGAGCAGTACTTC. This translates into CSAMGVAGGSYEQYF.

The CDR3 is CATSLGRPGPHAQYF. CDR3 DNA: TGTGCCACCAGCTTAGGGCGACCGGGTCCCCACGCGCAGTACTTC. V is TRBV15 and J is TRBJ2-7; D remains ambiguous. The CDR3 has 15 amino acids. Trimming stripped 5 bases from V and 9 bases from J, with 23 bases between. Looked up from germline, CDR1 is LNHNV and CDR2 is YYDKDF (reference sequence).

The chain has TRBV20-1 and TRBJ2-7, with D possibly matching TRBD1 (6 bases). CDR1 is DFQATT and CDR2 is SNEGSKA in the germline V gene (reference sequence). There are 13 residues in the CDR3. Trimming cost V 0 bases and J 5 bases, with 11 bases left between them. As DNA, the CDR3 is TGCAGTGCTAGAGAAGCAGGGGACCACGAGCAGTACTTC. Protein sequence: CSAREAGDHEQYF.

This chain links TRBV15 with TRBJ2-5; no clear D. The germline CDR1 and CDR2 sequences are LNHNV and YYDKDF (reference sequence). The CDR3 extends over 14 amino acids. The V end lost 0 bases, the J end lost 7 bases, and 12 bases lay between the germline ends. CDR3 sequence: CATSREHGVGTQYF. CDR3 DNA sequence: TGTGCCACCAGCAGAGAACACGGTGTGGGGACCCAGTACTTC.

For this clonotype: A read error may produce the germline difference seen at one junction end. The rearrangement links TRBV7-2 to TRBJ2-7, with 7 bases lining up with TRBD1. CDR3 length: 15 residues. Germline V gene sequence: CDR1 SGHTA, CDR2 FQGNSA. The CDR3 sequence is CASRSPGQAELPQHF. CDR3 coding DNA: TGTGCCAGCAGATCACCAGGACAGGCCGAATTACCGCAGCACTTT.

The rearrangement uses TRBV7-8 and TRBJ2-5; unclear D gene. Germline V CDR1 and CDR2: SGHVS, FQNEAQ. V was trimmed by 2 bases and J by 13 bases, leaving 11 bases between them. CDR3 length: 11 amino acids. CDR3 DNA sequence: TGTGCCAGCAGCTTATCCAATTCCGGGTACTTC. Its translation is CASSLSNSGYF.

This clonotype was recorded once. The chain has TRBV7-8 and TRBJ1-6; D is undetermined. V shed 5 bases and J shed 10 bases, with 12 bases lying between them. This CDR3 region has 13 residues. Germline V gives CDR1 SGHVS, CDR2 FQNEAQ. CDR3 DNA sequence: TGTGCCAGCAGCGCCGACTTAGGGTCACCCCTCCACTTT. It yields the protein CASSADLGSPLHF.

V gene TRBV4-3 combines with J gene TRBJ1-3, with D maybe TRBD1 (6 bases). V dropped 1 base and J dropped 9 bases, with 19 bases sitting between them. The CDR3 extends over 16 amino acids. Germline loops: CDR1 LGHNA, CDR2 YSLEER. The CDR3 reads CASSQVIGGDFGTIYF. CDR3 coding DNA: TGCGCCAGCAGCCAAGTTATCGGGGGCGACTTTGGCACCATATATTTT.

Of note for this clonotype: A read error is likely, as this CDR3 ends without the conserved phenylalanine or tryptophan. The rearrangement links TRBV7-2 to TRBJ2-5; D may correspond to TRBD1 or TRBD2 (5 bases each). This CDR3 region has 13 residues. In germline, CDR1 is SGHTA, CDR2 FQGNSA. The CDR3 loop is CASSFDRGETQYY. CDR3 DNA: TGTGCCAGCAGCTTTGACAGAGGGGAGACGCAGTACTAC.

The chain joins TRBV2 to TRBJ2-2, with D perhaps TRBD1 (5 bases). The CDR3 spans 12 residues. Germline-derived CDR1 and CDR2 are SNHLY and FYNNEI. The germline V and J ends were trimmed by 9 bases and 8 bases, with 13 bases remaining between them. Here the CDR3 reads CASSLRTGELFF. The CDR3 region has the DNA TGTGCCAGTAGTTTGAGGACAGGGGAGCTGTTTTTT.